Included here is one T cell receptor beta chain sequence, with context. The antigen it recognizes is unknown. Nothing much larger sits one base from this clone, and base qualities are not available. The CDR1 and CDR2 encoded by the germline V gene are SGDLS and YYNGEE. The CDR3, from cysteine to phenylalanine, totals 15 residues. CDR3 DNA only is kept here, 45 bases in frame from base 1. V is clipped by 4 bases and J by 0 bases, and the sequence between their germline boundaries is 12 bases long. The donors were healthy, HIV-negative adults with no recently reported acute infections or vaccinations. Only Caucasian adults living in Nashville, Tennessee, USA were represented among the donors. For unsorted samples, roughly 90 million PBMCs were counted, and genomic DNA was extracted using the QIAamp DNA Blood Mini kit. Blood was collected by leukapheresis, and PBMCs were isolated by Ficoll-Histopaque density gradient centrifugation and then cryopreserved in liquid nitrogen vapor phase.

TCR CDR3 regions were amplified from genomic DNA by multiplex PCR using the deep immunoSEQ assay. Extracted genomic DNA from each cell subset was distributed evenly across all wells of several immunoSEQ 96-well plates, and each plate was treated as a replicate. For unsorted PBMC, each replicate PCR was loaded with approximately 320 ng genomic DNA, equivalent to tens of thousands of T cell genomes. Unsorted PBMC genomic DNA was sequenced across ten immunoSEQ deep assay plates. Purified libraries were quantified with a Qubit 3.0 fluorometer, sized on a Bioanalyzer 2100, and re-quantified with the KAPA Library Quantification kit. Each immunoSEQ 96-well plate was sequenced on its own single-read 150-cycle Illumina NextSeq 550 flow cell. Turning to the authors' computational methods: The immunoSEQ output contained only junctional sequences without quality scores, so filtering could not match that applied to full-length reads. Sequences were annotated with PyIR, a Python wrapper for IgBLAST v1.9, and V/J genes and CDR3 were assigned using IMGT germline references. Reads were filtered out if the reads had weak V/J assignments (E-value above 1e-6), no CDR3, stop codons, out-of-frame junctions, or ambiguous translated residues. V3J clonotypes were defined as sequences sharing an identical inferred V gene, J gene, and CDR3 amino acid sequence. Percentage overlap between repertoires was calculated by dividing the number of shared unique clonotypes by the size of the smaller repertoire. Three approaches were used to assess repertoire richness: RTK rarefaction, the Chao1 estimator, and Recon v2.1 estimates of unobserved clonotypes. Not all clones reach the TCRdb copy of this immuneACCESS table, which keeps in-frame sequences only. Checked studies attribute under half of the gap to unresolved V genes and leave the rest unexplained. V and J calls plus clone size are reproduced from that table; the DNA served to infer D and trimming. A total of about 490,000 clones appear in this sample, 76% of them only once. Of the sample, approximately 12% is held by the ten largest clones.

The data stem from a study of shared clonotypes between healthy human individuals (TCRdb year 2020). About the full investigation: A few men and a couple of women, aged 18 to 49 years, made up the cohort. To increase sequencing depth and limit assay-specific biases, TCR repertoire library preparation and sequencing were carried out by different laboratories using diverse techniques. Each donor's leukapheresis produced roughly between about 0.8 and 8.9 billion PBMCs. To estimate repertoire size and how much clonotype sharing occurs between individuals, the study deeply sequenced the blood TCR repertoires of about 5 healthy adults.

Results the study describes overall, beyond this receptor: Only blood was sampled, and tissue TCR repertoires likely differ from those in blood. Because the study included a small number of donors, the genetic and exposure-history diversity represented was limited. Pairwise subsampling indicated that sequencing depth was expected to affect the degree of clonotype sharing among donors.

Recombination connected TRBV9 to TRBJ2-3, and possibly TRBD2, on 6 matching bases. The sequencing input was PBMCs. The origin of this receptor is a middle-aged woman in good health. Some clones in this sample may be carry-over from other donors' samples. The DNA sequence follows: TGTGCCAGCAGCAGATCGGGACTCAGCACAGATACGCAGTATTTT. The encoded protein is CASSRSGLSTDTQYF.